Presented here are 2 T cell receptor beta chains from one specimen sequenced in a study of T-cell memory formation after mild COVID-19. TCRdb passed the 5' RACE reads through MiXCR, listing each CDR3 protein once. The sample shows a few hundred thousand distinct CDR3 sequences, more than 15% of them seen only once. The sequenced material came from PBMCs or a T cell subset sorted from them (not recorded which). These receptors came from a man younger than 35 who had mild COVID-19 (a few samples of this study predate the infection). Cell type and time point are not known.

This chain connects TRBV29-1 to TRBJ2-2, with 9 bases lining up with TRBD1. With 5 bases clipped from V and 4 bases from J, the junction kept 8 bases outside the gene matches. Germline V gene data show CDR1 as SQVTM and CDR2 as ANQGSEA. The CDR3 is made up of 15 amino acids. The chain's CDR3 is CSVSEGQGGTGELFF. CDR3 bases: TGCAGCGTTTCGGAGGGACAGGGTGGCACCGGGGAGCTGTTTTTT.

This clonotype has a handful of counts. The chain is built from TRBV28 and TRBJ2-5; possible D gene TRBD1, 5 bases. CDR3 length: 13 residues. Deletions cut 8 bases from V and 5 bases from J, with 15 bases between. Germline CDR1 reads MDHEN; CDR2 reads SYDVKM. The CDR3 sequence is CASALQGSETQYF. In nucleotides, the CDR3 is TGTGCCAGCGCCCTCCAGGGCAGTGAGACCCAGTACTTC. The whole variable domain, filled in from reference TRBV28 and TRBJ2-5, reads DVKVTQSSRYLVKRTGEKVFLECVQDMDHENMFWYRQDPGLGLRLIYFSYDVKMKEKGDIPEGYSVSREKKERFSLILESASTNQTSMYLCASALQGSETQYFGPGTRLLVL.